This entry features one TCR beta chain sequence. Germline CDR1 LGHDT, CDR2 YNNKEL (reference sequence). The CDR3 runs to 17 residues. V dropped 0 bases and J dropped 6; count of bases not matched to a gene: 10. This specimen belongs to a study of blood T cells in healthy people across ages. At the level of the study: The template switching approach captured approximately one barcoded beta molecule for every two T cells.

Next came a second PCR, run for about 7 to 12 cycles, which used a sample-barcoded 5' primer along with a J-beta primer mix. TCRdb itself ran the 5' RACE reads through MiXCR, one entry per CDR3 protein. The sample has roughly 1,800,000 distinct CDR3 sequences, 49% seen once. Donor samples were obtained from healthy Caucasian individuals from Russia, aged roughly 6 to 95. The genes are TRBV3-1 and TRBJ2-3; 9 bases fit TRBD2. Sequencing used blood. This TCR was sampled from a woman in her 40s in good health. The CDR3 bases are TGTGCCAGCAGCCAAGACCGGCTAGCGGGACCCACGGATACGCAGTATTTT. The encoded protein is CASSQDRLAGPTDTQYF.